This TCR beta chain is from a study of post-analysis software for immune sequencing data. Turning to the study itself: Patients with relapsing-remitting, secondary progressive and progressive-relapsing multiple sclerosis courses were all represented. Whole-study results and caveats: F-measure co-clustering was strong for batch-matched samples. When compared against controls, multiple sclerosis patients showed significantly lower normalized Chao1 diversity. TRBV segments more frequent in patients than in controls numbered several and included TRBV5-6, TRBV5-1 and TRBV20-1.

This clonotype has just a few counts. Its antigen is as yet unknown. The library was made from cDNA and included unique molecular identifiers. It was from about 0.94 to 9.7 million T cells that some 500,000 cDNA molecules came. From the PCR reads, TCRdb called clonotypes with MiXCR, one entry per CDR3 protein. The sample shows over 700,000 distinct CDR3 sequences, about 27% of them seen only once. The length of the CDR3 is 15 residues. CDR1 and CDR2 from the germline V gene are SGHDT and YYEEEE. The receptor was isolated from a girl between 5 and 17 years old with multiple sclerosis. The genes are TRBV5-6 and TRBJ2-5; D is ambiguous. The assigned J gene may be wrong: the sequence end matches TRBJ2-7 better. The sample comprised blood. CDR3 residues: CASSPRLFAAAEQYF. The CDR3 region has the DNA TGTGCCAGCAGCCCCAGATTATTTGCTGCTGCCGAGCAGTACTTC.